These 20 T cell receptor beta chains share one sample of origin, sequenced in a study of T cells after yellow fever vaccination. MiXCR was run by TCRdb on the 5' RACE reads, yielding one entry per CDR3 protein. Among roughly 400,000 distinct CDR3 sequences listed, around 20% were seen once. Specimen: PBMCs, collected before the yellow fever booster vaccination. The receptors come from a man in his late teens or twenties who received the YFV17D yellow fever vaccine.

This clonotype was seen only a few times. V and J are TRBV9 and TRBJ2-2, with TRBD1 identical over 9 bases. This CDR3 spans 16 amino acids. Germline V gene data show CDR1 as SGDLS and CDR2 as YYNGEE. After removal of 4 bases from V and 3 bases from J, the junction contained 7 bases not matched to a gene. CDR3 sequence reads: CASSPQTGGYTGELFF. The CDR3 nucleotides are TGTGCCAGCAGCCCGCAGACAGGGGGGTACACCGGGGAGCTGTTTTTT.

This clonotype was counted ten times or more. Written as DNA, the CDR3 is TGCAGTGCTAGGGCGGCAGCCGGACCCCCAGAGACCCAGTACTTC. Translated, it gives CSARAAAGPPETQYF. The chain employs TRBV20-1 and TRBJ2-5; D not resolved. From germline, CDR1 is DFQATT and CDR2 SNEGSKA (reference sequence). V gave up 3 bases and J gave up 4 bases, with 18 bases separating them. The CDR3 length is 15 residues.

In this sample, this clonotype turned up a few times. This sequence joins TRBV11-2 and TRBJ2-2; 10 nucleotides line up with TRBD2. This CDR3 has 17 residues. V gave up 5 bases and J gave up 7 bases; unmatched junction bases: 13. The V gene's germline CDR1 is SGHAT and CDR2 FQNNGV. CDR3 DNA: TGTGCCAGCAGCCTCCCCCACAGCGGGGGGGTAGGCGGGGAGCTGTTTTTT. Amino acid sequence: CASSLPHSGGVGGELFF.

The V call is TRBV5-1, the J call TRBJ2-1, with TRBD2 matching over 13 bases. The germline CDR1 and CDR2 sequences are SGHRS and YFSETQ. V was clipped by 4 bases and J by 5 bases; unmatched bases: 9. The CDR3 contains 17 residues. CDR3 in amino acids: CASSQPTSGGFDNEQFF. Written as DNA, the CDR3 is TGCGCCAGCAGCCAACCGACTAGCGGGGGGTTCGACAATGAGCAGTTCTTC.

This clonotype was observed a handful of times. The V and J genes are TRBV6-2 or TRBV6-3 and TRBJ1-5; 10 positions agree with TRBD1. Germline V gene data show CDR1 as MNHEY and CDR2 as SVGEGT. V lost 5 bases, J lost 6 bases, and 7 bases stayed unmatched. This CDR3 has 15 amino acids. The DNA of the CDR3 is TGTGCCAGCAGTCACCGGGACAGGGGTGGTCAGCCCCAGCATTTT. This translates into CASSHRDRGGQPQHF.

The V call is TRBV11-2, the J call TRBJ2-5; D possibly matches TRBD1 or TRBD2 (6 bases each). This CDR3 has 17 residues. V shed 3 bases and J shed 4 bases, with 21 bases lying between them. CDR1 is SGHAT and CDR2 is FQNNGV in the germline V gene. CDR3 loop: CASSFKHLGGMGETQYF. CDR3 bases: TGTGCCAGCAGCTTTAAACATCTGGGGGGCATGGGAGAGACCCAGTACTTC.

This clonotype has only a few counts. This rearrangement joins TRBV29-1 to TRBJ2-3; 7 bases map to TRBD2. Germline CDR1 reads SQVTM; CDR2 reads ANQGSEA. The junction had 3 bases not matched to a gene; V was cut back by 4 bases and J by 5 bases. The CDR3 has 12 residues. The chain's CDR3 is CSVGGSRDTQYF. Written as DNA, the CDR3 is TGCAGCGTTGGCGGGAGTAGAGATACGCAGTATTTT.

The chain employs TRBV7-2 and TRBJ2-1; unclear D gene. CDR3 length: 15 residues. Germline V gene lookup returns CDR1 SGHTA and CDR2 FQGNSA. Trimming shortened V by 1 base and J by 0 bases, and 7 bases separated the two germline ends. CDR3 sequence: CASSLEVFSYNEQFF. The CDR3 DNA reads as TGTGCCAGCAGCTTAGAGGTTTTCTCCTACAATGAGCAGTTCTTC.

This chain uses TRBV18 with TRBJ2-3; D could derive from TRBD1 or TRBD2 (5 bases each). The CDR3 sequence is 15 residues long. CDR1 is KGHSH, CDR2 LQKENI, per germline. The germline V and J ends were trimmed by 4 bases and 6 bases, with 17 bases remaining between them. CDR3 protein: CASSLFGGGADTQYF. Written as DNA, the CDR3 is TGTGCCAGCTCACTATTTGGTGGGGGAGCTGATACGCAGTATTTT. Complete variable domain (other parts from reference TRBV18 and TRBJ2-3): NAGVMQNPRHLVRRRGQEARLRCSPMKGHSHVYWYRQLPEEGLKFMVYLQKENIIDESGMPKERFSAEFPKEGPSILRIQQVVRGDSAAYFCASSLFGGGADTQYFGPGTRLTVL.

V usage is TRBV2 and J usage is TRBJ1-1, with a tentative D call TRBD1 (5 bases). Germline lookup yields CDR1 SNHLY and CDR2 FYNNEI. V was cut by 5 bases and J by 0 bases, with 10 bases left in between. The CDR3 is made up of 14 amino acids. CDR3 in DNA: TGTGCCAGCAGTTTTGACAGAATGAACACTGAAGCTTTCTTT. The encoded protein is CASSFDRMNTEAFF.

V usage is TRBV10-3 and J usage is TRBJ2-3; 8 bases agree with TRBD1. This CDR3 has 12 residues. V lost 4 bases, J lost 12 bases, and 6 bases stayed unmatched. The germline gives CDR1 ENHRY, CDR2 SYGVKD. The CDR3 is CAISGRQGSQYF. The DNA for the CDR3 is TGTGCCATCAGTGGACGACAGGGGTCACAGTATTTT.

The chain carries TRBV4-2 and TRBJ2-4; 10 nucleotides line up with TRBD1. V lost 0 bases, J lost 13 bases, and 12 bases stayed unmatched. CDR3 length equals 16 residues. In germline, CDR1 is LGHNA, CDR2 YNFKEQ. The CDR3 DNA sequence: TGTGCCAGCAGCCAAGATCCCGGGACAGGGGCTATGGTACAGTACTTC. This encodes CASSQDPGTGAMVQYF.

The chain combines TRBV4-1 with TRBJ1-2, with a weak D call TRBD1 (5 bases). This CDR3 is built from 18 residues. Germline V lookup: CDR1 MGHRA, CDR2 YSYEKL. V dropped 5 bases and J dropped 6 bases, with 28 bases sitting between them. The CDR3 nucleotides read TGCGCCAGCAGCACAGAGGGGCTAGTGGCGCTTCTAATTGATGGCTACACCTTC. Its translation is CASSTEGLVALLIDGYTF.

The chain couples TRBV6-6 to TRBJ2-2; TRBD1 matches at 10 bases. The CDR3 is 18 residues long. The junction had 18 bases not matched to a gene; V was cut back by 5 bases and J by 9 bases. Germline values: CDR1 MNHNY, CDR2 SVGAGI (reference sequence). Here the CDR3 reads CASSRNFWTGGSYRELFF. The CDR3 DNA reads TGTGCCAGCAGTCGAAACTTCTGGACAGGGGGAAGCTACAGGGAGCTGTTTTTT.

The chain combines TRBV11-2 with TRBJ2-1, with D unresolved. Deletions cut 7 bases from V and 2 bases from J, with 12 bases between. From germline, CDR1 is SGHAT and CDR2 FQNNGV. The CDR3 sequence is 14 residues long. CDR3 sequence reads: CASTLGGPYNEQFF. In nucleotides, the CDR3 is TGTGCCAGCACCCTGGGTGGGCCCTACAATGAGCAGTTCTTC.

This clonotype was seen a handful of times. The gene calls are TRBV5-1 and TRBJ1-1, with D maybe TRBD1 (5 bases). The V end was cut by 4 bases, the J end by 11 bases, with 15 bases between. This CDR3 has 12 residues. Germline loops: CDR1 SGHRS, CDR2 YFSETQ. CDR3 sequence (DNA): TGCGCCAGCAGCACCAATACAGGAACCGCTTTCTTT. Its translation: CASSTNTGTAFF.

Only a few counts were recorded for this clonotype. V and J are TRBV20-1 and TRBJ2-3; TRBD1 or TRBD2 may be the D gene (5 bases each). Germline CDR1 and CDR2: DFQATT and SNEGSKA (reference sequence). This CDR3 is built from 15 residues. V was cut by 0 bases and J by 3 bases, with 13 bases left in between. CDR3 in amino acids: CSARDPREITDTQYF. The CDR3 DNA reads TGCAGTGCTAGAGACCCCAGGGAGATAACAGATACGCAGTATTTT.

CDR3 sequence: CASSYVRQASQNEQFF. In DNA, the CDR3 is TGTGCCAGCAGTTACGTCAGGCAGGCCTCGCAAAATGAGCAGTTCTTC. The gene calls are TRBV6-6 and TRBJ2-1; D remains unclear. CDR1 MNHNY and CDR2 SVGAGI come from the germline V gene (reference sequence). This CDR3 region has 16 residues. V lost 2 bases to trimming and J lost 7 bases, with 18 bases between them.

This clonotype has at least ten counts. This rearrangement joins TRBV12-3 or TRBV12-4 to TRBJ2-3; D is unresolved. The CDR3 has 14 amino acids. Trimming removed 5 bases at V and 0 bases at J, with 9 bases between. In DNA, the CDR3 is TGTGCCAGCAGTAGCCTTGTTAGCACAGATACGCAGTATTTT. Amino acids: CASSSLVSTDTQYF.

The chain is built from TRBV7-8 and TRBJ2-5, with 15 bases fitting TRBD2. The junction had 1 base not matched to a gene; V was cut back by 4 bases and J by 1 base. From germline, CDR1 is SGHVS and CDR2 FQNEAQ. This CDR3 region has 16 residues. The CDR3 protein is CASSWTSGGAQETQYF. In DNA, the CDR3 is TGTGCCAGCAGCTGGACTAGCGGGGGGGCCCAAGAGACCCAGTACTTC.